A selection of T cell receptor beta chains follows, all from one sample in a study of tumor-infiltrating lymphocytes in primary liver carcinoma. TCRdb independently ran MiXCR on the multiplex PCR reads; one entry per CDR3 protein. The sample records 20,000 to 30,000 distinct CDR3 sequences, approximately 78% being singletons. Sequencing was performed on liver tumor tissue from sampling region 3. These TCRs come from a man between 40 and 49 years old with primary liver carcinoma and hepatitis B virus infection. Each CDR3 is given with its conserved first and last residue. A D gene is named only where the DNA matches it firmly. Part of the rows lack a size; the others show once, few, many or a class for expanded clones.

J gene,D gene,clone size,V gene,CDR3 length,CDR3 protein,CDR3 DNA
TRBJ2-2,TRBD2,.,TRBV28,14,CPSSVTSATGEQFF,TGTCCCAGCAGTGTGACTAGCGCGACCGGGGAGCAGTTTTTT
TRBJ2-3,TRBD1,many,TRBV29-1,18,CSVEGGEDRGLFTDTQYF,TGCAGCGTTGAAGGAGGCGAGGACAGGGGGCTGTTCACAGATACGCAGTATTTT
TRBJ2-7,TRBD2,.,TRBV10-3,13,CAIKAGTHYEQYF,TGTGCCATTAAAGCGGGGACTCACTACGAGCAGTACTTC
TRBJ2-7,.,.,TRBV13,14,CASSLQLRSPEQYF,TGTGCCAGCAGCTTACAGCTGCGGAGCCCCGAGCAGTACTTC
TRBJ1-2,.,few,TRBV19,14,CASPPMPGQRGYTF,TGTGCCTCCCCCCCCATGCCAGGGCAACGGGGCTACACCTTC
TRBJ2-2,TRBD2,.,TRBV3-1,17,CASSQGRAGGNTGELFF,TGTGCCAGCAGCCAAGGACGTGCGGGAGGGAACACCGGGGAGTTGTTTTTT
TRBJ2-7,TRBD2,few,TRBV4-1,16,CVSSQSLAEPLYEQYF,TGTGTCAGCAGCCAATCCCTAGCGGAGCCGCTTTACGAGCAGTACTTC
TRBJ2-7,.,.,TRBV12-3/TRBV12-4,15,CASSIGIWGPHERYF,TGTGCCAGCAGTATCGGGATATGGGGCCCCCACGAGCGGTACTTC
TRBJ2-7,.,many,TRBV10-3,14,CAISGGQNLYEQYF,TGTGCCATCAGTGGTGGTCAAAACCTCTACGAGCAGTACTTC
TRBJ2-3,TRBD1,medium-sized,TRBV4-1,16,CASSQAGGFGTDTQYF,TGCGCCAGCAGCCAAGCAGGGGGCTTCGGCACAGATACGCAGTATTTT
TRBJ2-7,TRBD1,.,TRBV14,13,CASSTQGSYKQYF,TGTGCGAGCAGCACACAGGGGTCCTACAAGCAGTACTTC
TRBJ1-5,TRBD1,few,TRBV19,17,CASSLRTGKIGNQPQHF,TGTGCCAGTAGTCTCCGGACAGGGAAAATCGGCAATCAGCCCCAGCATTTT
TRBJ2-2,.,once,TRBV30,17,CAWSVRTSGPNPGELFF,TGTGCCTGGAGTGTACGGACCAGCGGTCCGAACCCCGGGGAGCTGTTTTTT
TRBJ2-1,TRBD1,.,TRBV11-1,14,CANTIDRGYNEPFF,TGTGCCAACACCATCGACAGGGGTTACAATGAGCCGTTCTTC
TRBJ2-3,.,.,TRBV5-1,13,CASRGTATDTQYF,TGCGCCAGCAGGGGAACGGCCACAGATACCCAGTATTTT
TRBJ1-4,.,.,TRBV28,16,CASSLDRIATNEKLFF,TGTGCCAGTAGTTTGGACAGAATCGCAACTAATGAAAAACTGTTTTTT
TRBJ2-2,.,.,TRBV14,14,CASRQTTGLGELFF,TGTGCCAGCCGCCAAACAACAGGTCTCGGGGAGCTGTTTTTT
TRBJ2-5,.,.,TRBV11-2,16,CASSQAPGGGKETQYF,TGTGCCAGTAGCCAAGCTCCTGGTGGGGGGAAAGAGACCCAATACTTC
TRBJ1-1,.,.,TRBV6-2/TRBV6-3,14,CASSYPELNIEAFF,TGTGCAAGCAGTTACCCAGAGTTGAACATTGAAGCTTTCTTT
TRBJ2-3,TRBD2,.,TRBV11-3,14,CASETGTSGVTQYF,TGTGCCAGTGAAACCGGGACTAGCGGGGTTACGCAGTATTTT
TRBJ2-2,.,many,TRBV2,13,CASNRERAGELFF,TGTGCCAGCAACAGGGAGAGGGCCGGGGAGCTGTTTTTT
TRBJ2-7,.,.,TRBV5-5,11,CASSPTYEQYF,TGTGCCAGTAGCCCAACCTACGAGCAGTACTTC
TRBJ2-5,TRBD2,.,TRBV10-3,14,CAIIRSSGQETQYF,TGTGCCATCATACGGTCTAGCGGTCAAGAGACCCAGTACTTC
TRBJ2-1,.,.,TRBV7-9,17,CANRVPYQGPKTNEQFF,TGTGCCAACAGGGTACCATATCAGGGGCCTAAAACAAATGAGCAGTTCTTC
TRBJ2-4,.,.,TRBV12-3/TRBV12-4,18,CASTLWGGGDIVKNIQYF,TGTGCCAGCACTTTATGGGGTGGGGGGGACATAGTCAAAAACATTCAGTACTTC
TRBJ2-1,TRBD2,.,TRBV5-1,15,CASSLAIAGGDEQFF,TGCGCTAGCAGCTTGGCCATAGCGGGAGGTGATGAGCAGTTCTTC
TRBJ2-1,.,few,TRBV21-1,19,CASTGGGNVGRPDHNEQFF,TGTGCCAGCACAGGGGGGGGGAACGTGGGGAGGCCGGACCACAATGAGCAGTTCTTC
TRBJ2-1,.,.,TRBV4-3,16,CASSQDRVDTYNEQHF,TGCGCCAGTAGCCAAGATAGAGTGGACACCTACAATGAGCAGCACTTC
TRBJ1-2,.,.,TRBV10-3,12,CAISVRGYDYTF,TGTGCCATCAGTGTCAGGGGTTATGACTACACCTTC
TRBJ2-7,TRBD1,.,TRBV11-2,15,CANSFVAGGQYEQYF,TGTGCCAACAGCTTTGTGGCAGGGGGACAATACGAGCAGTACTTC
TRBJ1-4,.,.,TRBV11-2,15,CASSLGGFADEKLFF,TGTGCCAGCAGCTTAGGCGGGTTCGCTGATGAAAAGCTGTTTTTT
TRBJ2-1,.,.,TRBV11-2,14,CANSLYRLVGEQFF,TGTGCCAACAGCCTATACCGGCTAGTTGGTGAGCAGTTCTTC
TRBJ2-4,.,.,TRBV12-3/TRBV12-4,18,CASSLWCRADIAKNIQYF,TGTGCCAGCAGTTTATGGTGTAGGGCGGACATAGCAAAAAACATTCAGTACTTC